This T cell receptor beta chain was sequenced for a study of early T cells in non-severe SARS-CoV-2 infection. The V end was cut by 7 bases, the J end by 4 bases, with 13 bases between. This CDR3 has 13 amino acids. Germline V gene data show CDR1 as MGHDK and CDR2 as SYGVNS. Molecules of cDNA were individually given unique molecular identifiers that were attached to them. One entry per CDR3 protein results from TCRdb running MiXCR on the 5' RACE reads. Here the sample spans 35,000 to 40,000 distinct CDR3 sequences, 3% to 4.5% being singletons. Study observations and caveats: VDJdb-based matching was biased toward anti-spike CD8 responses and missed private and CD4 specificities.

This clonotype was observed at least ten times. Its antigen remains unknown. Sequenced sample: whole blood. The source of this sequence is an adult who was a healthcare worker with PCR-confirmed SARS-CoV-2 infection or an uninfected control (not recorded which). The V gene is TRBV25-1, the J gene TRBJ1-2, with D unresolved. The CDR3 DNA follows: TGTGCCAGCACCTTTTCGGGAGTCTATGGCTACACCTTC. As protein: CASTFSGVYGYTF.